One sample yielded the 25 T cell receptor beta chains listed below, sequenced in a study of blood T cell repertoires in COVID-19. The method was immunoSEQ multiplex PCR; TCRdb's version includes in-frame clones alone and lacks a portion of them. Among about 6,600 clones listed, 80% to 90% were seen once. The sequencing input was peripheral blood. All receptors derive from a human donor in a cohort sampled during active COVID-19. The donor label of this sample is uncertain.

The chain is built from TRBV5-1 and TRBJ2-7; weak D call: TRBD2 (5 bases). Germline CDR1 SGHRS, CDR2 YFSETQ. Trimming took 0 bases from V and 2 from J, leaving 15 bases between them. This CDR3 has 16 amino acids. CDR3 protein: CASSLASLRGTYEQYF. The CDR3 nucleotides are TGCGCCAGCAGCTTGGCCAGCCTCCGGGGTACCTACGAGCAGTACTTC.

V and J are TRBV19 and TRBJ2-2; D is ambiguous. Germline V gene sequence: CDR1 LNHDA, CDR2 SQIVND (reference sequence). CDR3 length: 12 residues. The V and J ends lost 5 bases and 10 bases respectively, with 11 bases between them. CDR3 in amino acids: CASSLGLVELFF. CDR3 bases: TGTGCCAGTAGTTTAGGTCTCGTGGAGCTGTTTTTT. Full variable domain (remainder filled in from reference TRBV19 and TRBJ2-2): DGGITQSPKYLFRKEGQNVTLSCEQNLNHDAMYWYRQDPGQGLRLIYYSQIVNDFQKGDIAEGYSVSREKKESFPLTVTSAQKNPTAFYLCASSLGLVELFFGEGSRLTVL.

The chain joins TRBV6-5 to TRBJ2-3; 7 nucleotides match TRBD1. Germline values: CDR1 MNHEY, CDR2 SVGAGI. The CDR3 contains 15 residues. V shed 6 bases, J shed 2 bases, and the junction held 8 bases outside the gene matches. The CDR3 DNA sequence: TGTGCCAGCAGCCCACAGGGGCTAGTCACAGATACGCAGTATTTT. This codes for CASSPQGLVTDTQYF.

The chain carries TRBV9 and TRBJ1-2; D remains unclear. The CDR3 consists of 17 residues. CDR1 is SGDLS and CDR2 is YYNGEE in the germline V gene. Trimming took off 3 bases at V and 5 bases at J, with 23 bases between the two ends. DNA for the CDR3: TGTGCCAGCAGCGCTACCCACTCACCGGGAGGGATTTATGGCTACACCTTC. Encoded protein: CASSATHSPGGIYGYTF. Looking up the rest from reference TRBV9 and TRBJ1-2 gives the full variable domain: DSGVTQTPKHLITATGQRVTLRCSPRSGDLSVYWYQQSLDQGLQFLIQYYNGEERAKGNILERFSAQQFPDLHSELNLSSLELGDSALYFCASSATHSPGGIYGYTFGSGTRLTVV.

The chain joins TRBV18 to TRBJ2-2; TRBD1 might be the D (5 bases). Germline V lookup: CDR1 KGHSH, CDR2 LQKENI. The CDR3 extends over 15 amino acids. The V and J ends lost 3 bases and 1 base respectively, with 9 bases between them. CDR3 sequence: CASSPRTGNTGELFF. The CDR3 nucleotides are TGTGCCAGCTCACCTCGAACAGGGAACACCGGGGAGCTGTTTTTT.

V usage is TRBV5-4 and J usage is TRBJ2-3; TRBD2 matches at 8 bases. The CDR3 contains 15 residues. V shed 4 bases, J shed 2 bases, and the junction held 6 bases outside the gene matches. Germline-derived CDR1 and CDR2 are SGHNT and YYREEE (reference sequence). The CDR3 reads CASSPGLVNTDTQYF. The CDR3 nucleotides are TGTGCCAGCAGCCCGGGACTAGTGAACACAGATACGCAGTATTTT.

CDR3 sequence reads: CASNAVNTGELFF. CDR3 sequence (DNA): TGTGCCAGCAATGCAGTGAACACCGGGGAGCTGTTTTTT. This sequence joins TRBV6-5 and TRBJ2-2, with D uncertain. The V and J ends lost 7 bases and 1 base respectively, with 7 bases between them. Looked up from germline, CDR1 is MNHEY and CDR2 is SVGAGI. CDR3 length: 13 residues.

The rearrangement joins TRBV18 to TRBJ2-1; TRBD1 is a possible D gene (7 bases). This CDR3 has 13 amino acids. Germline assignment: CDR1 KGHSH and CDR2 LQKENI. Trimming stripped 4 bases from V and 7 bases from J, with 11 bases between. The CDR3 protein is CASSLPGGNEQFF. The CDR3 DNA is TGTGCCAGCTCACTCCCAGGGGGGAATGAGCAGTTCTTC.

This sequence joins TRBV7-2 and TRBJ1-6, with D maybe TRBD1 (5 bases). This CDR3 is built from 13 residues. Germline V gives CDR1 SGHTA, CDR2 FQGNSA. Trimming removed 2 bases from V and 7 bases from J, with 6 bases in between. The CDR3 protein is CASSLQGNSPLHF. The CDR3 region has the DNA TGTGCCAGCAGCTTACAGGGCAATTCACCCCTCCACTTT. Full variable domain (missing parts from reference TRBV7-2 and TRBJ1-6): GAGVSQSPSNKVTEKGKDVELRCDPISGHTALYWYRQSLGQGLEFLIYFQGNSAPDKSGLPSDRFSAERTGGSVSTLTIQRTQQEDSAVYLCASSLQGNSPLHFGNGTRLTVT.

The chain couples TRBV12-5 to TRBJ1-1; 7 bases match TRBD1. The CDR3 runs to 16 residues. The trim removed 0 bases at V and 7 bases at J, leaving 11 bases unmatched. The germline CDR1 and CDR2 sequences are LGHNT and FRNRAP. The CDR3 reads CASGLVIGRDRLEAFF. CDR3 in DNA: TGTGCTAGTGGTTTGGTAATCGGAAGGGACAGACTTGAAGCTTTCTTT.

The V call is TRBV2, the J call TRBJ2-5; TRBD2 aligns across 14 bases. The CDR3 is made up of 16 amino acids. V trimming: 3 bases; J trimming: 5 bases; junction bases outside the gene matches: 5. Germline V CDR1 and CDR2: SNHLY, FYNNEI. The CDR3 here is CASSEGLAGAGETQYF. The CDR3 DNA reads TGTGCCAGCAGTGAGGGACTAGCGGGGGCGGGGGAGACCCAGTACTTC.

The chain is built from TRBV7-3 and TRBJ2-7, with a weak D call TRBD2 (5 bases). V was clipped by 2 bases and J by 3 bases, with 14 bases between them. CDR3 size: 15 residues. Looked up from germline, CDR1 is SGHTA and CDR2 is FQGTGA. CDR3 in amino acids: CASSLEAGRGYEQYF. The CDR3 DNA is TGTGCCAGCAGCTTAGAGGCAGGCCGGGGCTACGAGCAGTACTTC.

This chain uses TRBV5-1 with TRBJ2-3, with no clear D. V lost 6 bases and J 1 base, leaving 12 bases between the germline ends. Per germline, CDR1 SGHRS and CDR2 YFSETQ. There are 14 residues in the CDR3. CDR3 DNA sequence: TGCGCCAGCACCCGGGTGGCGGGCACAGATACGCAGTATTTT. This translates into CASTRVAGTDTQYF.

This clone is a singleton in its sample. The rearrangement links TRBV7-2 to TRBJ1-5; D is ambiguous. The germline gives CDR1 SGHTA, CDR2 FQGNSA. CDR3 length: 13 residues. V was trimmed by 3 bases and J by 4 bases, leaving 7 bases between them. DNA of the CDR3: TGTGCCAGCAGCTTGTACGGGAATCAGCCCCAGCATTTT. Residues: CASSLYGNQPQHF.

This clone has a single count. The chain employs TRBV19 and TRBJ1-5; tentatively, D is TRBD1 (6 bases). Germline loops: CDR1 LNHDA, CDR2 SQIVND (reference sequence). Trimming removed 8 bases at V and 5 bases at J, with 16 bases between. CDR3 length: 14 residues. The CDR3 DNA reads as TGTGCCAGTGCAGGGGCCGCATTCTATCAGCCCCAGCATTTT. This translates into CASAGAAFYQPQHF.

The sample holds a few counts of this clone. The chain couples TRBV4-1 to TRBJ1-6, with D maybe TRBD1 (6 bases). V was clipped by 4 bases and J by 3 bases, with 13 bases between them. CDR1 and CDR2 (germline): MGHRA, YSYEKL. This CDR3 is built from 16 residues. The DNA of the CDR3 is TGCGCCAGCAGCCCGGCGGAAGGGGGCTATAATTCACCCCTCCACTTT. As protein: CASSPAEGGYNSPLHF.

The chain joins TRBV7-9 to TRBJ2-2; TRBD1 agrees at 7 bases. With V trimmed by 6 bases and J by 0 bases, 4 bases remained unmatched. The germline gives CDR1 SEHNR, CDR2 FQNEAQ (reference sequence). CDR3 size: 15 residues. The CDR3 region is CASRPDRANTGELFF. The CDR3 region has the DNA TGTGCCAGCAGGCCTGACAGGGCGAACACCGGGGAGCTGTTTTTT.

The chain carries TRBV19 and TRBJ2-3; TRBD1 matches at 12 bases. Germline values: CDR1 LNHDA, CDR2 SQIVND (reference sequence). J was trimmed by 2 bases and V by 7 bases; bases with no gene match: 7. There are 16 residues in the CDR3. The CDR3 nucleotides are TGTGCCAGTATGGGGGACAGGGGGCTCTACACAGATACGCAGTATTTT. It specifies CASMGDRGLYTDTQYF. Drawing the rest from reference TRBV19 and TRBJ2-3, the complete variable domain is DGGITQSPKYLFRKEGQNVTLSCEQNLNHDAMYWYRQDPGQGLRLIYYSQIVNDFQKGDIAEGYSVSREKKESFPLTVTSAQKNPTAFYLCASMGDRGLYTDTQYFGPGTRLTVL.

Written as DNA, the CDR3 is TGTGCCAGCAGCTTAAAACAGGGACCCTACGAGCAGTACTTC. Translated: CASSLKQGPYEQYF. V is TRBV7-9 and J is TRBJ2-7; tentatively, D is TRBD1 (6 bases). Trimming removed 2 bases at V and 2 bases at J, with 10 bases between. The V gene's germline CDR1 is SEHNR and CDR2 FQNEAQ (reference sequence). The CDR3 runs 14 residues.

V and J are TRBV5-1 and TRBJ2-1; 8 bases are a match to TRBD2. The germline gives CDR1 SGHRS, CDR2 YFSETQ. This CDR3 is built from 14 residues. The trim removed 0 bases at V and 4 bases at J, leaving 0 bases unmatched. DNA for the CDR3: TGCGCCAGCAGCTTGGGACTAGCGTACAATGAGCAGTTCTTC. Translating it yields CASSLGLAYNEQFF.

This clone was counted once. The rearrangement links TRBV29-1 to TRBJ2-1, with a possible D match to TRBD1 (6 bases). Trimming left V 8 bases short and J 6 bases short, with 17 bases between. This CDR3 is 13 amino acids long. CDR1 and CDR2 from the germline V gene are SQVTM and ANQGSEA. The DNA for the CDR3 is TGCAGCTCTACAGGGAAAGCGGTCAATGAGCAGTTCTTC. Its translation: CSSTGKAVNEQFF.

The chain combines TRBV5-6 with TRBJ2-7; 9 nucleotides agree with TRBD1. The CDR3 has 15 residues. Trimming removed 4 bases from V and 4 bases from J; junction bases left unmatched: 9. The germline gives CDR1 SGHDT, CDR2 YYEEEE. CDR3 protein: CASSPIDRGEYEQYF. CDR3 sequence (DNA): TGTGCCAGCAGCCCTATAGACAGGGGGGAATACGAGCAGTACTTC.

The V call is TRBV5-1, the J call TRBJ1-6; TRBD1 matches 7 bases. V lost 4 bases to trimming and J lost 1 base; unmatched junction nucleotides: 2. The CDR3 is 15 amino acids. Germline V gene lookup returns CDR1 SGHRS and CDR2 YFSETQ. Written as DNA, the CDR3 is TGCGCCAGCAGCCCGGGACAGTCCTATAATTCACCCCTCCACTTT. Its translation: CASSPGQSYNSPLHF.

The V and J genes are TRBV7-6 and TRBJ1-2, with D maybe TRBD1 (5 bases). The CDR3 covers 15 residues. Germline-derived CDR1 and CDR2 are SGHVS and FNYEAQ. V gave up 5 bases and J gave up 0 bases, with 13 bases separating them. CDR3 protein: CASSPHGATNYGYTF. As DNA, the CDR3 is TGTGCCAGCAGCCCCCATGGGGCGACTAACTATGGCTACACCTTC.

The V and J genes are TRBV6-5 and TRBJ2-7; possibly TRBD1 for D (6 bases). There are 15 residues in the CDR3. V lost 0 bases and J lost 2, with 11 bases in between. Looked up from germline, CDR1 is MNHEY and CDR2 is SVGAGI. The CDR3 nucleotides are TGTGCCAGCAGTTACTCGTTTCAGGGGCCCTACGAGCAGTACTTC. Amino acids: CASSYSFQGPYEQYF.